This TCR beta chain is drawn from a study of cytomegalovirus exposure and HLA in healthy donors. CDR3 length equals 14 residues. Germline CDR1 is SEHNR and CDR2 is FQNEAQ (reference sequence). Trimming shortened V by 7 bases and J by 3 bases, and 12 bases separated the two germline ends. PCR amplification relied on 60 Vbeta primers (plus 13 Jbeta primers). Sequencing used immunoSEQ multiplex PCR; TCRdb keeps in-frame clones, though not all of them. The data contain almost 200,000 clones, 70% to 85% of them singletons. The TCR originated in a woman in her 30s in good health and CMV-seropositive. Sequences were obtained from PBMCs. The genes are TRBV7-9 and TRBJ1-4; no firm D call. CDR3 in DNA: TGTGCCAGCACCTCACGCGGTTCTAATGAAAAACTGTTTTTT. Translated, it gives CASTSRGSNEKLFF.